A selection of T cell receptor beta chains follows, all from one sample in a study of T-cell reconstitution after alpha-beta-depleted transplantation in children. TCRdb reprocessed the PCR reads with MiXCR, giving one entry per CDR3 protein. The sample holds about 600,000 distinct CDR3 sequences, roughly a tenth seen once. The sample consisted of PBMCs from the stem cell graft donor, taken from the stem cell graft. These receptor sequences come from a human donor who donated a stem cell graft to a child with acute myeloid leukemia. CDR3s include the opening cysteine and the closing phenylalanine or tryptophan. The order of the fields is D gene, V gene, J gene, clone size, CDR3 DNA, CDR3 protein. The D gene is left open where the match is weak. The size entry is marked missing in some rows and otherwise reads once, few, many or a size class.

>TRBD1|TRBV5-1|TRBJ2-1|few
TGCGCCAGCAGCTCACTACAGGGGGATCGGTTATACAATGAGCAGTTCTTC
CASSSLQGDRLYNEQFF
>.|TRBV6-1|TRBJ2-3|few
TGTGCCAGCAGTCGAGGAGGGGGGCCCACAGATACGCAGTATTTT
CASSRGGGPTDTQYF
>.|TRBV12-3/TRBV12-4|TRBJ1-5|few
TGTGCCAGCACACAGGGCATTAGCAATCAGCCCCAGCATTTT
CASTQGISNQPQHF
>TRBD1|TRBV7-9|TRBJ2-7|many
TGTGCCACTCGTTACGGGACAGGGGGCGACGAGCAGTACTTC
CATRYGTGGDEQYF
>.|TRBV12-3/TRBV12-4|TRBJ1-1|.
TGTGCCAGCAGTTCGGTTGTGGCAGGGCGGGCTTTCTTT
CASSSVVAGRAFF
>TRBD2|TRBV11-2|TRBJ2-7|.
TGTGCCAGCAGCTTTAGCGGGGAGCAGTACTTC
CASSFSGEQYF
>TRBD2|TRBV12-3/TRBV12-4|TRBJ2-1|few
TGTGCCAGCAGTTTCGCGGGGAGGGATAATGAGCAGTTCTTC
CASSFAGRDNEQFF
>TRBD2|TRBV5-1|TRBJ2-7|.
TGCGCCAGCAGCTTCCAATTACTAGCGGGAACGGGGGAGCAGTACTTC
CASSFQLLAGTGEQYF
>TRBD1|TRBV27|TRBJ2-7|.
TGTGCCAGCAGGGGACAGGTCCGCTCCTACGAGCAGTACTTC
CASRGQVRSYEQYF
>TRBD1|TRBV20-1|TRBJ1-5|.
TGCAGTGCTCAAAGACAGGGGGCGGGTCAGCCCCAGCATTTT
CSAQRQGAGQPQHF
>TRBD2|TRBV9|TRBJ2-3|many
TGTGCCAGCAGCGCCGGGACTAGCCGTTTGGATACGCAGTATTTT
CASSAGTSRLDTQYF
>.|TRBV29-1|TRBJ2-5|.
TGCAGCGTTGAGGGGCTGGGCCACTTCCAAGAGACCCAGTACTTC
CSVEGLGHFQETQYF
>.|TRBV10-3|TRBJ2-7|few
TGTGCCATTTCCCTAGCGAGAGGGTCCTACGAGCAGTACTTC
CAISLARGSYEQYF
>.|TRBV20-1|TRBJ1-5|many
TGCAGTGGGGGGGTAGGGAGCAATCAGCCCCAGCATTTT
CSGGVGSNQPQHF
>.|TRBV28|TRBJ2-2|few
TGTGCCAGCAGCAGCTCGGAGGGCAGGGCCGGGGAGCTGTTTTTT
CASSSSEGRAGELFF
>TRBD2|TRBV5-5|TRBJ2-1|.
TGTGCCAGCAGCTTGGGGACTAGCGGGGTCCGTACGGATGAGCAGTTCTTC
CASSLGTSGVRTDEQFF
>.|TRBV6-1|TRBJ2-1|many
TGTGCCAGCAGTGGCGGGGCTCTTAGTGAGCAGTTCTTC
CASSGGALSEQFF
>.|TRBV7-3|TRBJ1-1|.
TGTGCCAGCAGCCTAGTGTCGGCAGGGGAAACTGAAGCTTTCTTT
CASSLVSAGETEAFF
>TRBD2|TRBV3-1|TRBJ2-7|many
TGTGCCAGTATCGGTGGACTAGCAAGCGAGCAGTACTTC
CASIGGLASEQYF
>.|TRBV6-6|TRBJ2-1|few
TGTGCCAGCTCGGGAGCTAGGAATGAGCAGTTCTTC
CASSGARNEQFF
>TRBD2|TRBV5-6|TRBJ2-3|.
TGTGCCAGCCTTGCTAGCGGGAGGGGAGATACGCAGTATTTT
CASLASGRGDTQYF
>TRBD1|TRBV28|TRBJ2-7|few
TGTGCCAGCAGTTCAGCCCGGACAGGGGACTACGAGCAGTACTTC
CASSSARTGDYEQYF
>.|TRBV20-1|TRBJ2-2|many
TGCAGTGCTAGATGGGTGGGCACCGGGGAGCTGTTTTTT
CSARWVGTGELFF
>TRBD1|TRBV5-1|TRBJ1-1|few
TGCGCCAGCAGCCCGACAGGGGAGGAGCCGGCTTTCTTT
CASSPTGEEPAFF
>.|TRBV15|TRBJ2-7|.
TGTGCCACCAGCAGAGGGGAAGGCTACGAGCAGTACTTC
CATSRGEGYEQYF
>.|TRBV6-1|TRBJ1-1|few
TGTGCCAGCAGTGCCCACCGTCAGGGCGGCACTGAAGCTTTCTTT
CASSAHRQGGTEAFF
>TRBD2|TRBV10-3|TRBJ2-7|few
TGTGCCATCAGTGAGAGCGGGAGTCCGTACGAGCAGTACTTC
CAISESGSPYEQYF
>TRBD1|TRBV20-1|TRBJ1-1|few
TGCAGTGCTAGAGAGGGTCGCCGGGACAGGGGTGAAGCTTTCTTT
CSAREGRRDRGEAFF
>TRBD1|TRBV29-1|TRBJ1-1|many
TGCAGCGCCCCACGGACAGGGACGGATACTGAAGCTTTCTTT
CSAPRTGTDTEAFF
>.|TRBV4-2|TRBJ2-1|few
TGTGCCAGCAGCCAAGCAAATTTCGATGAGCAGTTCTTC
CASSQANFDEQFF
>.|TRBV7-2|TRBJ2-7|.
TGTGCCAGCAGCGCATACGGGACAAGCAATTCCTACGAGCAGTACTTC
CASSAYGTSNSYEQYF
>TRBD1|TRBV9|TRBJ2-1|few
TGTGCCAGCAGCGTAGGACAGGGGAAGAACAATGAGCAGTTCTTC
CASSVGQGKNNEQFF
>TRBD2|TRBV29-1|TRBJ2-1|few
TGCAGCCACGGGGGGGCCTACAATGAGCAGTTCTTC
CSHGGAYNEQFF
>TRBD2|TRBV28|TRBJ2-1|few
TGTGCCAGCAGCTCTAGCGGGATGGGTAGAAATGAGCAGTTCTTC
CASSSSGMGRNEQFF
>.|TRBV24-1|TRBJ2-7|.
TGTGCCACCAGTGACCCTACAGGCGCCGAGCAGTACTTC
CATSDPTGAEQYF
>TRBD2|TRBV12-3/TRBV12-4|TRBJ2-7|.
TGTGCCAGCAGCCAGACTAGCGGGAGATACGAGCAGTACTTC
CASSQTSGRYEQYF
>.|TRBV29-1|TRBJ1-4|.
TGCAGCGTTGAAGGGACGGCGGGTGAAAAACTGTTTTTT
CSVEGTAGEKLFF
>.|TRBV13|TRBJ1-2|.
TGTGCCAGCAGCCCCTGGATGGGGGCCGCTAACTATGGCTACACCTTC
CASSPWMGAANYGYTF
>.|TRBV21-1|TRBJ2-7|many
TGTGCCAGCAACCCCCGGTGCCGAATCTACGAGCAGTACTTC
CASNPRCRIYEQYF
>.|TRBV6-5|TRBJ2-7|.
TGTGCCAGCAGGGCAGTTGGCGAGCAGTACTTC
CASRAVGEQYF
>TRBD2|TRBV20-1|TRBJ2-7|many
TGCAGTGCTAGAGATACTAGCGGGAGAGGGGAGCAGTACTTC
CSARDTSGRGEQYF
>.|TRBV4-3|TRBJ2-1|few
TGCGCCAGCAGCCAAGATCGGGTCAATGAGCAGTTCTTC
CASSQDRVNEQFF
>TRBD2|TRBV5-6|TRBJ2-3|few
TGTGCCAGCAGCATACAGGGCGGGCTAGCGGGAGGTACAGATACGCAGTATTTT
CASSIQGGLAGGTDTQYF
>TRBD1|TRBV7-2|TRBJ2-1|few
TGTGCCAGCAGCTTAAGGGGGCCAAGCAATGAGCAGTTCTTC
CASSLRGPSNEQFF
>TRBD1|TRBV20-1|TRBJ2-4|.
TGCAGTGCGGGGACAGGGGGCGCCGGGGGAAACATTCAGTACTTC
CSAGTGGAGGNIQYF
>.|TRBV28|TRBJ2-1|.
TGTGCCGCCCGCGGACAGTCCTACAATGAGCAGTTCTTC
CAARGQSYNEQFF
>TRBD2|TRBV3-1|TRBJ2-1|.
TGTGCCAGCAGCCAAGAGACCCTAGCGGGATCCTACAATGAGCAGTTCTTC
CASSQETLAGSYNEQFF
>TRBD2|TRBV29-1|TRBJ2-1|.
TGCAGCGTTGAACCGCGGGAGGTTTACAATGAGCAGTTCTTC
CSVEPREVYNEQFF
>.|TRBV7-9|TRBJ1-2|.
TGTGCCAGCAGCCTAACAGAAGGCTACACCTTC
CASSLTEGYTF
>TRBD2|TRBV6-5|TRBJ2-1|many
TGTGCCAGCACTAGAGCGGGAGTGGCCAATGAGCAGTTCTTC
CASTRAGVANEQFF
>TRBD1|TRBV7-2|TRBJ2-5|few
TGTGCCAGCAGTCCAGGGGGCTCGGAGACCCAGTACTTC
CASSPGGSETQYF
>.|TRBV12-3/TRBV12-4|TRBJ2-7|many
TGTGCCAGCAGTTTTAGGGCCCTCTACGAGCAGTACTTC
CASSFRALYEQYF
>TRBD2|TRBV2|TRBJ2-3|.
TGTGCCAGCAGTCGCAGCGGGGGCACAGATACGCAGTATTTT
CASSRSGGTDTQYF
>.|TRBV24-1|TRBJ2-1|many
TGTGCCACCAGTGCCCAGGAGGGTGCCTACAATGAGCAGTTCTTC
CATSAQEGAYNEQFF
>TRBD1|TRBV29-1|TRBJ1-1|few
TGCAGCGTTTTCGGCAGGGGGGGTACTGAAGCTTTCTTT
CSVFGRGGTEAFF
>.|TRBV3-1|TRBJ1-2|.
TGTGCCAGCAGTCCTAAGGGCCTACCGTTAAACTATGGCTACACCTTC
CASSPKGLPLNYGYTF
>TRBD2|TRBV28|TRBJ2-7|few
TGTGCCAGCAGTTGGAGGACTAGCGGGAGCTTGTGGGAGCAGTACTTC
CASSWRTSGSLWEQYF
>TRBD2|TRBV5-1|TRBJ2-7|many
TGCGCCAGCAGCTTGCGGACTAGCAATTCTAACGAGCAGTACTTC
CASSLRTSNSNEQYF
>.|TRBV15|TRBJ2-7|.
TGTGCCACCAGCAGTGTACCCGACGGCAGCTCCTACGAGCAGTACTTC
CATSSVPDGSSYEQYF
>.|TRBV6-1|TRBJ2-1|few
TGTGCCAGCATTGAAAGGGCGGGTTCCTACAATGAGCAGTTCTTC
CASIERAGSYNEQFF